A single sample gave rise to the 12 T cell receptor beta chains below, sequenced in a study of shared clonotypes between healthy human individuals. TCRdb's copy holds only in-frame clones and misses some; the assay was immunoSEQ multiplex PCR. The sample has 2,500,000 or so clones; roughly nine tenths are singletons. The sequencing input was naive CD4+ T cells sorted from blood. Subset reported: CD45RA+ positively selected. These receptors all come from a man aged 18-30 years in good health.

The genes are TRBV6-1 and TRBJ1-2; D is perhaps TRBD1 (6 bases). The CDR3 is made up of 14 amino acids. Trimming removed 6 bases from V and 5 bases from J, with 16 bases in between. Germline CDR1 MNHNS, CDR2 SASEGT. This chain's CDR3 is CASRPGAQGYGYTF. The CDR3 DNA reads TGTGCCAGCAGACCGGGGGCCCAGGGATATGGCTACACCTTC.

The chain carries TRBV5-6 and TRBJ2-6, with a tentative D call TRBD2 (6 bases). The CDR3 contains 15 residues. CDR1 and CDR2 (germline): SGHDT, YYEEEE. V lost 6 bases to trimming and J lost 2 bases, with 12 bases between them. The CDR3 loop reads CASTLWGAGANVLTF. Written as DNA, the CDR3 is TGTGCCAGCACCCTATGGGGGGCTGGGGCCAACGTCCTGACTTTC. The full variable domain, completed using reference TRBV5-6 and TRBJ2-6, is DAGVTQSPTHLIKTRGQQVTLRCSPKSGHDTVSWYQQALGQGPQFIFQYYEEEERQRGNFPDRFSGHQFPNYSSELNVNALLLGDSALYLCASTLWGAGANVLTFGAGSRLTVL.

CDR3 region: CASKAGGGEKLFF. The CDR3 DNA is TGTGCCAGCAAAGCAGGGGGAGGTGAAAAACTGTTTTTT. The rearrangement joins TRBV28 to TRBJ1-4, with TRBD1 identical over 7 bases. The CDR3 length is 13 residues. Trimming cost V 7 bases and J 7 bases; bases outside gene matches: 6. From germline, CDR1 is MDHEN and CDR2 SYDVKM. The whole variable domain, filled in from reference TRBV28 and TRBJ1-4, reads DVKVTQSSRYLVKRTGEKVFLECVQDMDHENMFWYRQDPGLGLRLIYFSYDVKMKEKGDIPEGYSVSREKKERFSLILESASTNQTSMYLCASKAGGGEKLFFGSGTQLSVL.

This chain joins TRBV29-1 and TRBJ1-2; D remains ambiguous. Germline-derived CDR1 and CDR2 are SQVTM and ANQGSEA. This CDR3 contains 12 residues. Trimming removed 6 bases from V and 8 bases from J, with 16 bases in between. This CDR3 reads CSVAPVGLGYTF. CDR3 bases: TGCAGCGTGGCCCCGGTGGGTTTGGGCTACACCTTC.

The V gene is TRBV10-3, the J gene TRBJ2-2, with TRBD2 matching over 8 bases. This CDR3 is built from 18 residues. The J segment lost 0 bases and the V segment lost 4 bases, leaving 10 bases of the junction unmatched. CDR1 is ENHRY and CDR2 is SYGVKD in the germline V gene. CDR3 sequence reads: CAISGGKRLATNTGELFF. For the CDR3, the DNA is TGTGCCATCAGTGGGGGGAAACGACTAGCGACGAACACCGGGGAGCTGTTTTTT.

V and J are TRBV29-1 and TRBJ2-7; possibly TRBD2 for D (6 bases). The CDR3 contains 11 residues. Germline V gene data show CDR1 as SQVTM and CDR2 as ANQGSEA. The germline V and J ends were trimmed by 7 bases and 3 bases, with 10 bases remaining between them. In nucleotides, the CDR3 is TGCAGCGGGGGGGAACTCTACGAGCAGTACTTC. Encoded protein: CSGGELYEQYF.

The rearrangement uses TRBV11-2 and TRBJ2-7, with 8 positions matching TRBD1. After removal of 2 bases from V and 5 bases from J, the junction contained 8 bases not matched to a gene. Per germline, CDR1 SGHAT and CDR2 FQNNGV. The CDR3 is made up of 15 amino acids. Here the CDR3 DNA reads TGTGCCAGCAGCTTACTCCAGGGGGCGCGCCACGAGCAGTACTTC. It is translated as CASSLLQGARHEQYF.

The gene calls are TRBV10-1 and TRBJ1-2; weak D call: TRBD1 (6 bases). The V gene's germline CDR1 is WNHNN and CDR2 SYGVQD (reference sequence). The CDR3 consists of 15 residues. V lost 8 bases to trimming and J lost 7 bases, with 23 bases between them. The DNA of the CDR3 is TGCGCCAGCGGAGACGCCCGGGGGCTCCCTTCTGGCTACACCTTC. Translating gives CASGDARGLPSGYTF.

V is TRBV5-4 and J is TRBJ2-5, with 12 positions matching TRBD2. The length of the CDR3 is 17 residues. Germline V gene data show CDR1 as SGHNT and CDR2 as YYREEE (reference sequence). After removal of 3 bases from V and 5 bases from J, the junction contained 11 bases not matched to a gene. In DNA, the CDR3 is TGTGCCAGCAGCTCCACCCGGCTAGCGGGGGGGCTGGAGACCCAGTACTTC. Its translation is CASSSTRLAGGLETQYF.

This rearrangement joins TRBV7-9 to TRBJ2-5, with 7 nucleotides matching TRBD1. After removal of 5 bases from V and 3 bases from J, the junction contained 9 bases not matched to a gene. The CDR3 loop spans 15 amino acids. The germline V gene encodes CDR1 SEHNR and CDR2 FQNEAQ (reference sequence). CDR3 nucleotides: TGTGCCAGCAGCCACCCCCGGGACAGAAAAGAGACCCAGTACTTC. Its protein product is CASSHPRDRKETQYF.

The chain couples TRBV5-4 to TRBJ1-2, with a possible D match to TRBD1 (6 bases). Looked up from germline, CDR1 is SGHNT and CDR2 is YYREEE (reference sequence). V gave up 6 bases and J gave up 8 bases, with 14 bases separating them. CDR3 size: 12 residues. This CDR3 is CASNLDSNGYTF. Written as DNA, the CDR3 is TGTGCCAGCAACCTGGACAGTAACGGCTACACCTTC.

The chain has TRBV7-6 and TRBJ2-1, with unresolved D. CDR1 and CDR2 from the germline V gene are SGHVS and FNYEAQ. The CDR3 sequence is 14 residues long. V lost 3 bases, J lost 6 bases, and 12 bases lay in between. CDR3 sequence (DNA): TGTGCCAGCAGCTTGTCGGTAAAATCCAATGAGCAGTTCTTC. This encodes CASSLSVKSNEQFF. Variable domain in full (rest from reference TRBV7-6 and TRBJ2-1): GAGVSQSPRYKVTKRGQDVALRCDPISGHVSLYWYRQALGQGPEFLTYFNYEAQQDKSGLPNDRFSAERPEGSISTLTIQRTEQRDSAMYRCASSLSVKSNEQFFGPGTRLTVL.